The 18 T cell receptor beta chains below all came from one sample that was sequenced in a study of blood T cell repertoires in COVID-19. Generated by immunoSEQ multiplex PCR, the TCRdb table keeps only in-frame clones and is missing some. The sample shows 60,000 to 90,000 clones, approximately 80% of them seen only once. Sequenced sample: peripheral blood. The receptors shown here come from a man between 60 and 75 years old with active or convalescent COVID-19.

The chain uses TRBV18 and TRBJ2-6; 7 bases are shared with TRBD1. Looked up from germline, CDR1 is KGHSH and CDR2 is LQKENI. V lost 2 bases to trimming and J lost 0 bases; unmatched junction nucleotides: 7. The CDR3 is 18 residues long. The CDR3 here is CASSPYGDRASGANVLTF. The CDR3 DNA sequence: TGTGCCAGCTCACCATATGGGGACAGAGCCTCTGGGGCCAACGTCCTGACTTTC.

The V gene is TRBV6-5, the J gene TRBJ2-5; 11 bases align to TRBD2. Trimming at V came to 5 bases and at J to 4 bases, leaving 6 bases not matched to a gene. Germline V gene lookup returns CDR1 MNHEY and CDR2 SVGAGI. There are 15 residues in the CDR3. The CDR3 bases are TGTGCCAGCAGTATAGCGGGGGGGCACCCAGAGACCCAGTACTTC. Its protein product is CASSIAGGHPETQYF.

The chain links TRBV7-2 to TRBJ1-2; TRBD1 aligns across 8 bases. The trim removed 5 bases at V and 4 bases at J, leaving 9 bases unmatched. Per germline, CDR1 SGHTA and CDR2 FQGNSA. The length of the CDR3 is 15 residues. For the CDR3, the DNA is TGTGCCAGCAGCGCCCGGACAGGGCCTTCCTATGGCTACACCTTC. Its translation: CASSARTGPSYGYTF.

The CDR3 DNA reads TGTGCCAGCAGCTTGTCGAGCCCGGTGAATACGCAGTATTTT. The encoded protein is CASSLSSPVNTQYF. The chain employs TRBV5-6 and TRBJ2-3; D is unclear. Trimming took 1 base from V and 7 from J, leaving 13 bases between them. The CDR3 contains 14 residues. The germline V gene encodes CDR1 SGHDT and CDR2 YYEEEE.

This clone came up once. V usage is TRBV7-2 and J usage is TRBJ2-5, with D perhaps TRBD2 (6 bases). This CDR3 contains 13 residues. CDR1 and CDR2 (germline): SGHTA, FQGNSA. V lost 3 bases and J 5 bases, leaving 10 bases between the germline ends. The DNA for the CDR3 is TGTGCCAGCAGCTTTTCGGGGGTCGAGACCCAGTACTTC. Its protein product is CASSFSGVETQYF.

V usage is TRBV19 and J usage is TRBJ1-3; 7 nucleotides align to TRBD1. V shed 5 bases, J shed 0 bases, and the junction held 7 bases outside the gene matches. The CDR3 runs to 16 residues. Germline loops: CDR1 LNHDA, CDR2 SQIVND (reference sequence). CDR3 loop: CASSLRQGISGNTIYF. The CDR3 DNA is TGTGCCAGTAGTCTACGACAGGGCATCTCTGGAAACACCATATATTTT.

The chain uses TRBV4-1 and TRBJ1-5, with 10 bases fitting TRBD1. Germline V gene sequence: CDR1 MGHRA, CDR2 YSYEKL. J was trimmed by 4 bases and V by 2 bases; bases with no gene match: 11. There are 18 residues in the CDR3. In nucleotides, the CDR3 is TGCGCCAGCAGCCAATACCTATCTGGGACAGGGGCGAATCAGCCCCAGCATTTT. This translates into CASSQYLSGTGANQPQHF.

CDR3 DNA sequence: TGTGCCAGCAGTGGGGGACAGGGGTACAAAAACATTCAGTACTTC. This encodes CASSGGQGYKNIQYF. This chain uses TRBV19 with TRBJ2-4; TRBD1 aligns across 10 bases. With 9 bases clipped from V and 3 bases from J, the junction kept 8 bases outside the gene matches. The CDR3 is made up of 15 amino acids. Germline CDR1 is LNHDA and CDR2 is SQIVND (reference sequence).

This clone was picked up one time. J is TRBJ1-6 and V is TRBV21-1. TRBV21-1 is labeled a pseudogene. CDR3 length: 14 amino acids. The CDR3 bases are TGTGCCAGCAGCAAAGTCGGCCCGGAGTCACCCCTCCACTTT. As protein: CASSKVGPESPLHF.

Here the CDR3 reads CASSEVMGQGYTF. For the CDR3, the DNA is TGTGCCAGCAGTGAAGTTATGGGGCAAGGCTACACCTTC. This chain uses TRBV2 with TRBJ1-2; maybe TRBD1 (5 bases). Germline CDR1 and CDR2: SNHLY and FYNNEI. With 1 base removed from V and 8 bases from J, the gap between germline ends came to 11 bases. The CDR3 covers 13 residues.

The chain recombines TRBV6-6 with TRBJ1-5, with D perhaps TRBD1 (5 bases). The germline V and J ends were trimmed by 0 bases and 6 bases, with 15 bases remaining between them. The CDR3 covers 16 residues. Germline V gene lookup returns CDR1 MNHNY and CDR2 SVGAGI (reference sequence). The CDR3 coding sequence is TGTGCCAGCAGTTACTCGAGCATAGGGGAGGGTCAGCCCCAGCATTTT. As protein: CASSYSSIGEGQPQHF.

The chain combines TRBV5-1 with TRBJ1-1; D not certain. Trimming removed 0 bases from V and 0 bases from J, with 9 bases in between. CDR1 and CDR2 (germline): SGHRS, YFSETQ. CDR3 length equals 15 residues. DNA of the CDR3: TGCGCCAGCAGCTTGGGGCCGGGAATGAACACTGAAGCTTTCTTT. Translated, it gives CASSLGPGMNTEAFF.

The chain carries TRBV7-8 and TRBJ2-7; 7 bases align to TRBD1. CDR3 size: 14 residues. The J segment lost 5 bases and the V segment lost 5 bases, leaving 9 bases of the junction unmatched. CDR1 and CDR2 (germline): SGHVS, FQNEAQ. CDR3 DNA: TGTGCCAGCAGCCCGCCGGACAGGTTTGACGAGCAGTACTTC. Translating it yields CASSPPDRFDEQYF. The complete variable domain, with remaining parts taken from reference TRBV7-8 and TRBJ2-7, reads GAGVSQSPRYKVAKRGQDVALRCDPISGHVSLFWYQQALGQGPEFLTYFQNEAQLDKSGLPSDRFFAERPEGSVSTLKIQRTQQEDSAVYLCASSPPDRFDEQYFGPGTRLTVT.

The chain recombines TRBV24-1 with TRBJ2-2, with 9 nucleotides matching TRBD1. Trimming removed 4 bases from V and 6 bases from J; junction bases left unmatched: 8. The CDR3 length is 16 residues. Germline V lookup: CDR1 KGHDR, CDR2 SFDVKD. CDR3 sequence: CATSDAGQGLAGELFF. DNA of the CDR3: TGTGCCACCAGTGACGCGGGACAGGGCCTCGCCGGGGAGCTGTTTTTT.

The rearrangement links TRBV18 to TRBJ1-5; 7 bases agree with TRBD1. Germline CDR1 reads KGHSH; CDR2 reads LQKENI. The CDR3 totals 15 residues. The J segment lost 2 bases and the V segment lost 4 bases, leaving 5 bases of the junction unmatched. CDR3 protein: CASSRTGEGNQPQHF. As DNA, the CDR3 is TGTGCCAGCTCACGCACAGGGGAGGGCAATCAGCCCCAGCATTTT.

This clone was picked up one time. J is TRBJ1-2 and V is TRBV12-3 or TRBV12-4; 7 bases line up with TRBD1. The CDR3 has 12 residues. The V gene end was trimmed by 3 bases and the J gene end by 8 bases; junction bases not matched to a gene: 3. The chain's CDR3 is CASSFQGVGYTF. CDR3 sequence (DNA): TGTGCCAGCAGTTTTCAGGGGGTAGGCTACACCTTC.

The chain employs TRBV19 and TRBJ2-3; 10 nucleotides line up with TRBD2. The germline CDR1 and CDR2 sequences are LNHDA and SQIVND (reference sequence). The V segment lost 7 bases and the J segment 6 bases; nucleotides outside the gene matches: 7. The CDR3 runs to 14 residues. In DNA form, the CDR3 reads TGTGCCAGTAAGGAGCGGGGGGGCGGTGATACGCAGTATTTT. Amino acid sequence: CASKERGGGDTQYF.

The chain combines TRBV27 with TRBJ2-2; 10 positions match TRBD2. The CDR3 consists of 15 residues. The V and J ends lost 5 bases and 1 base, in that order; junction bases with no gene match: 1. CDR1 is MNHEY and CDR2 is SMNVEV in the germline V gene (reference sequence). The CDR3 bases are TGTGCCAGCAGTGTAGCGGGGGGGAACACCGGGGAGCTGTTTTTT. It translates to CASSVAGGNTGELFF.